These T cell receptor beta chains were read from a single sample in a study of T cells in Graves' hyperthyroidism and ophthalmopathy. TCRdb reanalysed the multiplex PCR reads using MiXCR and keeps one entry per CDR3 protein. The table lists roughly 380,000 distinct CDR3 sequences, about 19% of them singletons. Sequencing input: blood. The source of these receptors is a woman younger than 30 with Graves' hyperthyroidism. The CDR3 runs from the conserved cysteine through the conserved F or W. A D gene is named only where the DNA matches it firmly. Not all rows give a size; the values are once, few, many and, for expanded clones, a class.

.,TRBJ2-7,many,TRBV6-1,TGTGCCAGCAGTGAAGCGAAGGGTTACTCCTACGAGCAGTACTTC,CASSEAKGYSYEQYF
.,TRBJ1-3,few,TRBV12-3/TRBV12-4,TGTGCCAGCAGTGAATCACGCTCTGGAAACACCATATATTTT,CASSESRSGNTIYF
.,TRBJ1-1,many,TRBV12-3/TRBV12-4,TGTGCCTCAACTCCCGGGGGGGACATACGGAACACTGAAGCTTTCTTT,CASTPGGDIRNTEAFF
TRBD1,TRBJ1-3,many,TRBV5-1,TGCGCCAGCAGCTATTCCGGGACAGGGGGCTCTGGAAACACCATATATTTT,CASSYSGTGGSGNTIYF
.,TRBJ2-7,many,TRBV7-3,TGTGCCAGCAGCTTAACTGACGGACTGCCCCTCGAGAACGAGCAGTACTTC,CASSLTDGLPLENEQYF
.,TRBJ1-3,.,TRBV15,TGTGCCACCAGCAGAGGAACAGGGAGGTCTGGAAACACCATATATTTT,CATSRGTGRSGNTIYF
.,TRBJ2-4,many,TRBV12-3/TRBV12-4,TGTGCCAGCAGTTGGGGAAACATTCAGTACTTC,CASSWGNIQYF
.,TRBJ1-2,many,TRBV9,TGTGCCAGCAGCGTAGAAGGGCGTGTGGGAGGCTACACCTTC,CASSVEGRVGGYTF
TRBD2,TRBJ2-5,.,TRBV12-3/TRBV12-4,TGTGCCAGCGGGATTAGCGGGGGTAAAGAGACCCAGTACTTC,CASGISGGKETQYF
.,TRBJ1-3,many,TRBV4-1,TGCGCCAGCAGCCCCCTATGGGTCTCTGGAAACACCATATATTTT,CASSPLWVSGNTIYF
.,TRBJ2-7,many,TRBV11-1,TGTGCCAGCAGCTTACGGTCGGGGGTCTACGAGCAGTACTTC,CASSLRSGVYEQYF
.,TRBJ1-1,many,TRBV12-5,TGTGCTAGTGGTTTGGATTTCACTGAAGCTTTCTTT,CASGLDFTEAFF
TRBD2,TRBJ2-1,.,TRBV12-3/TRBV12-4,TGTGCCAGCAGTCCCGGGAGGGTTTCCTACAATGAGCAGTTCTTC,CASSPGRVSYNEQFF